The sequence of this TCR beta chain was determined in a study of blood T cells in healthy people across ages. This clonotype was recorded at least ten times. The antigen is undetermined. Points from the study as a whole: Roughly linearly, TCR beta diversity per million T cells fell as age increased. The study could not conclusively compare naive and antigen-experienced cells, given its unsorted PBMCs.

Trimming pared 4 bases from V and 4 bases from J, leaving 11 bases between. The CDR3 has 12 amino acids. From germline, CDR1 is SQVTM and CDR2 ANQGSEA. Together with a sample-barcoded 5' primer, a J-beta primer mix was included in a second PCR lasting roughly 6 to 12 cycles. TCRdb re-analysed the 5' RACE reads in MiXCR, keeping a single row per CDR3 protein. The sample gives some 940,000 distinct CDR3 sequences, roughly 28% of which show up once; around 9.6% is in the top ten. The same data also contributed to another study, on T cells of mothers and their children. From that report: Nine systemically healthy Caucasian donors: three mothers, six children.

The chain combines TRBV29-1 with TRBJ2-7; D is ambiguous. The origin of this receptor is a woman between 40 and 55 years old in good health. The sequencing input was blood. CDR3 nucleotide sequence: TGCAGCGTTGTCTCGGAAACATACGAGCAGTACTTC. Translated, it gives CSVVSETYEQYF.